One sample yielded the 5 T cell receptor beta chains listed below, sequenced in a study of cytomegalovirus exposure and HLA in healthy donors. PCR involved 60 Vbeta and 13 Jbeta primers. The method was immunoSEQ multiplex PCR; TCRdb's version includes in-frame clones alone and lacks a portion of them. The sample carries about 130,000 clones, 70% to 85% recorded once. Sequencing was done on a sample of PBMCs. These receptors originate from a woman in her fifties or sixties in good health and CMV-seropositive.

The CDR3 here is CASSPQGLRNTGELFF. CDR3 sequence (DNA): TGCGCCAGCAGCCCCCAGGGACTGAGGAACACCGGGGAGCTGTTTTTT. This chain uses TRBV5-1 with TRBJ2-2, with D possibly being TRBD2 (6 bases). Between the trimmed V and J ends, which lost 4 bases and 1 base, there was a span of 14 bases. The CDR3 covers 16 residues. Germline V gives CDR1 SGHRS, CDR2 YFSETQ.

The genes are TRBV9 and TRBJ2-7; TRBD1 matches 8 bases. Germline CDR1 and CDR2: SGDLS and YYNGEE. The CDR3 totals 14 residues. Unmatched junction bases numbered 7, after V lost 5 bases and J lost 3 bases. CDR3 in DNA: TGTGCCAGCAGTAGACAGGGGTCATTCTACGAGCAGTACTTC. Its protein product is CASSRQGSFYEQYF.

The gene calls are TRBV4-2 and TRBJ1-2; TRBD1 might be the D (6 bases). V was clipped by 0 bases and J by 4 bases, with 9 bases between them. Germline V lookup: CDR1 LGHNA, CDR2 YNFKEQ. This CDR3 spans 14 amino acids. CDR3 sequence (DNA): TGTGCCAGCAGCCAAGAGACAGGAACCTATGGCTACACCTTC. It is translated as CASSQETGTYGYTF.

The count of this clone is one. V usage is TRBV5-4 and J usage is TRBJ1-4; D is undetermined. Germline CDR1 is SGHNT and CDR2 is YYREEE (reference sequence). V was pared by 1 base and J by 5 bases, with 6 bases between. The CDR3 totals 13 residues. The CDR3 protein is CASSLLENEKLFF. In DNA, the CDR3 is TGTGCCAGCAGCTTGTTAGAAAATGAAAAACTGTTTTTT.

This chain uses TRBV6-5 with TRBJ1-1; D is possibly TRBD1 (6 bases). The CDR3 consists of 14 residues. V was pared by 7 bases and J by 0 bases, with 12 bases between. Per germline, CDR1 MNHEY and CDR2 SVGAGI. CDR3 bases: TGTGCCAGCACCAAGGGACAAATGAACACTGAAGCTTTCTTT. Translating gives CASTKGQMNTEAFF.